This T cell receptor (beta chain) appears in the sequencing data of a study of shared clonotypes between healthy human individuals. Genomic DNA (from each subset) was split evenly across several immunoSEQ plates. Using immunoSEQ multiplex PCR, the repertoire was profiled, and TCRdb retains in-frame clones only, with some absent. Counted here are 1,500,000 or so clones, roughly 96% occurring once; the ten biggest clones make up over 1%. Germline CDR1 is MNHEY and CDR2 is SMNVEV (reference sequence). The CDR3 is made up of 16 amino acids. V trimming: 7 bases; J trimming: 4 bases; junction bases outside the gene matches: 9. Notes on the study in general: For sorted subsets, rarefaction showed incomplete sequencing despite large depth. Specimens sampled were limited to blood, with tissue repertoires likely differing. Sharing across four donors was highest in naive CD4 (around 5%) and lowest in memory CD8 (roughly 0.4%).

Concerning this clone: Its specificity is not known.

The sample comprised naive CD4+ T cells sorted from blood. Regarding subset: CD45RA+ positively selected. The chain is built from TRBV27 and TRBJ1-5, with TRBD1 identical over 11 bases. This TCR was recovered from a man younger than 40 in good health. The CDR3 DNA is TGTGCCAGCACACCTTTAGGACAGGGGGCGAATCAGCCCCAGCATTTT. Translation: CASTPLGQGANQPQHF.